This TCR beta chain was sequenced during a study of T cell responses to AZD1222 COVID-19 vaccine. Comment on this clone: Its antigen remains unknown.

This CDR3 contains 15 residues. V was pared by 5 bases and J by 1 base, with 18 bases between. In germline, CDR1 is GTSNPN, CDR2 SVGIG (reference sequence). Sequencing was performed with immunoSEQ multiplex PCR; in TCRdb, only in-frame clones are kept and a portion is missing. The sample carries 95,000 to 110,000 clones, 89% recorded once. Study-level points and caveats: Unmutated variant regions reportedly attract nearly half of all spike-specific TCRs. Females made up more of the donors, who were largely white British, and clonal diversity may have come out too low. The study identified only six AZD1222 recipients as seropositive at baseline. Increased Spike-specific TCR breadth and depth were observed after two AZD1222 doses.

The chain employs TRBV30 and TRBJ2-7; no definite D call. This sample comprised peripheral blood, obtained on day 0 of AZD1222 vaccination. The TCR comes from an adult in good health. CDR3 DNA sequence: TGTGCCTGGGCCCAAGGGCGGTACCCATCCTACGAGCAGTACTTC. This translates into CAWAQGRYPSYEQYF.